Each of the 29 T cell receptor beta chains below was sequenced from the same sample in a study of cytomegalovirus exposure and HLA in healthy donors. The PCR made use of 60 Vbeta and 13 Jbeta primers. Only in-frame clones appear in the TCRdb table, and some are missing; sequencing was by immunoSEQ multiplex PCR. The repertoire has 110,000 or so clones, about four fifths of them found once; the top ten carry approximately 1.3%. The sample consisted of PBMCs. All receptors derive from a man in his forties or fifties in good health and CMV-seronegative.

The rearrangement links TRBV27 to TRBJ1-2; the match to TRBD1 covers 8 bases. Germline CDR1 reads MNHEY; CDR2 reads SMNVEV (reference sequence). V shed 0 bases, J shed 7 bases, and the junction held 4 bases outside the gene matches. The CDR3 covers 14 residues. The CDR3 coding sequence is TGTGCCAGCAGTTTATCCTGGGACAGGATTGGCTACACCTTC. Translated: CASSLSWDRIGYTF.

V is TRBV5-6 and J is TRBJ2-7; unclear D gene. The CDR3 is 14 residues long. Looked up from germline, CDR1 is SGHDT and CDR2 is YYEEEE. Trimming removed 2 bases at V and 3 bases at J, with 12 bases between. CDR3: CASSFRVVNYEQYF. The CDR3, as DNA: TGTGCCAGCAGCTTTCGGGTAGTAAACTACGAGCAGTACTTC. The full variable domain, its missing parts supplied by reference TRBV5-6 and TRBJ2-7, is DAGVTQSPTHLIKTRGQQVTLRCSPKSGHDTVSWYQQALGQGPQFIFQYYEEEERQRGNFPDRFSGHQFPNYSSELNVNALLLGDSALYLCASSFRVVNYEQYFGPGTRLTVT.

The chain joins TRBV27 to TRBJ2-2, with D unresolved. The CDR3 is 15 amino acids. CDR1 and CDR2 (germline): MNHEY, SMNVEV (reference sequence). With 0 bases removed from V and 1 base from J, the gap between germline ends came to 6 bases. CDR3 bases: TGTGCCAGCAGTTTATCCAGGATGAACACCGGGGAGCTGTTTTTT. Encoded protein: CASSLSRMNTGELFF.

V and J are TRBV7-2 and TRBJ2-1; 7 nucleotides line up with TRBD2. Germline CDR1 reads SGHTA; CDR2 reads FQGNSA. CDR3 size: 22 residues. Losses at the gene ends were 0 bases for V and 4 bases for J; bases not matched to a gene: 24. The CDR3 coding sequence is TGTGCCAGCAGCTTAGCCAGAAGATCTTGGAGGAACACGGGACTACTATACAATGAGCAGTTCTTC. Its translation is CASSLARRSWRNTGLLYNEQFF.

The chain carries TRBV4-1 and TRBJ1-4; 8 bases agree with TRBD1. V lost 4 bases and J lost 4; bases outside the gene matches: 5. CDR3 length: 15 residues. Germline V lookup: CDR1 MGHRA, CDR2 YSYEKL. CDR3 sequence (DNA): TGCGCCAGCAGCCGCGACAGGGGATATAATGAAAAACTGTTTTTT. Protein sequence: CASSRDRGYNEKLFF.

The rearrangement joins TRBV7-6 to TRBJ2-3; 9 positions match TRBD2. The germline CDR1 and CDR2 sequences are SGHVS and FNYEAQ. The CDR3 has 15 amino acids. V lost 1 base to trimming and J lost 4 bases; unmatched junction nucleotides: 3. The CDR3 region has the DNA TGTGCCAGCAGCTTAGTAGTAGCGGGAGCAGATACGCAGTATTTT. Its translation: CASSLVVAGADTQYF.

V and J are TRBV6-5 and TRBJ2-7, with D possibly matching TRBD1 (5 bases). The V end was cut by 2 bases, the J end by 6 bases, with 11 bases between. This CDR3 has 13 residues. Germline V gives CDR1 MNHEY, CDR2 SVGAGI. Here the CDR3 DNA reads TGTGCCAGCAGTTACCAGGGTTTCGGCGAGCAGTACTTC. Translated, it gives CASSYQGFGEQYF.

The chain carries TRBV5-8 and TRBJ2-5; 12 nucleotides agree with TRBD2. Germline CDR1 SGHTS, CDR2 YDEGEE. With 6 bases clipped from V and 4 bases from J, the junction kept 7 bases outside the gene matches. The CDR3 loop spans 15 amino acids. The CDR3, as DNA: TGTGCCAGCACCCATCTAGCGGGGGGGCTAGAGACCCAGTACTTC. Its translation: CASTHLAGGLETQYF.

A remark on this clone: At one of its ends the junction is not consistent with the germline gene, which may arise from a read error. The chain carries TRBV7-7 and TRBJ2-5; perhaps TRBD1 as D (7 bases). The CDR3 is 15 amino acids. CDR1 is SSHAT, CDR2 FNYEAQ, per germline (reference sequence). The CDR3 DNA follows: TGTGCTAGCAGCTCATTGGGGGGCAGGGGGGAGACCCAGTACTTC. Protein: CASSSLGGRGETQYF.

This clone was seen once. This chain connects TRBV5-1 to TRBJ1-1; possibly TRBD1 for D (5 bases). The CDR3 runs 14 residues. The germline CDR1 and CDR2 sequences are SGHRS and YFSETQ. Trimming took off 4 bases at V and 4 bases at J, with 14 bases between the two ends. This CDR3 reads CASSPGTGVTEAFF. CDR3 sequence (DNA): TGCGCCAGCAGCCCGGGGACGGGGGTCACTGAAGCTTTCTTT.

The CDR3 bases are TGTGCCAGCAGTGAATTATCCGGGGGAGGCAACGAGCAGTACTTC. Translation: CASSELSGGGNEQYF. The genes are TRBV6-1 and TRBJ2-7; D possibly corresponds to TRBD2 (6 bases). V lost 2 bases and J lost 5, with 16 bases in between. CDR3 size: 15 residues. Germline V lookup: CDR1 MNHNS, CDR2 SASEGT.

The chain combines TRBV4-3 with TRBJ2-1; 7 bases are shared with TRBD1. Germline-derived CDR1 and CDR2 are LGHNA and YSLEER. This CDR3 has 14 residues. The junction had 5 bases not matched to a gene; V was cut back by 1 base and J by 8 bases. In DNA form, the CDR3 reads TGCGCCAGCAGCCAAGTTTATACAGGGGATGAGCAGTTCTTC. Encoded protein: CASSQVYTGDEQFF.

To note about this clone: At one end the junction does not follow the germline gene, possibly because of a read error. The chain uses TRBV7-9 and TRBJ1-1; no definite D call. CDR1 SEHNR and CDR2 FQNEAQ come from the germline V gene (reference sequence). CDR3 size: 12 residues. This CDR3 reads CSSSSYLTEAFF. Here the CDR3 DNA reads TGTTCCAGCAGTTCGTATCTCACTGAAGCTTTCTTT.

This clone was seen only once. The J gene is TRBJ2-5, the V gene TRBV4-2, with 13 bases identical to TRBD2. The CDR3 runs 17 residues. After removal of 1 base from V and 4 bases from J, the junction contained 6 bases not matched to a gene. Germline CDR1 and CDR2: LGHNA and YNFKEQ. For the CDR3, the DNA is TGTGCCAGCAGCCAAGGGACTAGCGGGGGCCATCTAGAGACCCAGTACTTC. Its translation: CASSQGTSGGHLETQYF.

The chain is built from TRBV5-1 and TRBJ1-2; D ambiguous. The CDR3 is 15 amino acids. The ends were cut back, 5 bases at V and 7 bases at J, with 21 bases in the middle. The germline CDR1 and CDR2 sequences are SGHRS and YFSETQ. The CDR3 here is CASRLTLGREAGYTF. CDR3 in DNA: TGCGCCAGCAGATTAACATTGGGGAGGGAGGCTGGCTACACCTTC.

J is TRBJ2-1 and V is TRBV7-9; D might be TRBD2 (7 bases). The CDR3 has 17 amino acids. V lost 5 bases, J lost 3 bases, and 20 bases lay in between. CDR1 and CDR2 from the germline V gene are SEHNR and FQNEAQ (reference sequence). CDR3 region: CASSTATGGLFYNEQFF. The CDR3 DNA is TGTGCCAGCAGCACCGCTACGGGGGGCTTGTTCTACAATGAGCAGTTCTTC. Variable domain in full (rest from reference TRBV7-9 and TRBJ2-1): DTGVSQNPRHKITKRGQNVTFRCDPISEHNRLYWYRQTLGQGPEFLTYFQNEAQLEKSRLLSDRFSAERPKGSFSTLEIQRTEQGDSAMYLCASSTATGGLFYNEQFFGPGTRLTVL.

V and J are TRBV2 and TRBJ1-4, with TRBD1 matching 9 bases. Germline V gene data show CDR1 as SNHLY and CDR2 as FYNNEI. With V trimmed by 5 bases and J by 6 bases, 7 bases remained unmatched. The CDR3 extends over 15 amino acids. CDR3 loop: CASSPQGARDEKLFF. The CDR3 nucleotides read TGTGCCAGCAGTCCACAGGGGGCGCGTGATGAAAAACTGTTTTTT.

The chain recombines TRBV10-1 with TRBJ2-3; tentatively, D is TRBD2 (7 bases). The CDR3 covers 16 residues. Trimming cost V 3 bases and J 4 bases, with 17 bases left between them. Germline V gene sequence: CDR1 WNHNN, CDR2 SYGVQD (reference sequence). The CDR3 loop is CASSEQAKGGSDTQYF. DNA of the CDR3: TGCGCCAGCAGTGAACAAGCGAAGGGGGGGTCAGATACGCAGTATTTT.

The chain joins TRBV19 to TRBJ1-4, with D tentatively TRBD1 (5 bases). The V and J ends lost 3 bases and 8 bases respectively, with 13 bases between them. Germline assignment: CDR1 LNHDA and CDR2 SQIVND (reference sequence). The length of the CDR3 is 14 residues. This chain's CDR3 is CASSMGGAGEKLFF. CDR3 nucleotides: TGTGCCAGTAGTATGGGAGGGGCCGGAGAAAAACTGTTTTTT. The variable domain in full, with the rest retrieved from reference TRBV19 and TRBJ1-4, is DGGITQSPKYLFRKEGQNVTLSCEQNLNHDAMYWYRQDPGQGLRLIYYSQIVNDFQKGDIAEGYSVSREKKESFPLTVTSAQKNPTAFYLCASSMGGAGEKLFFGSGTQLSVL.

Written as DNA, the CDR3 is TGTGCCAGCAGCTTACTCAGAGCGCAGGGCCAACTGTTTTTT. Encoded protein: CASSLLRAQGQLFF. V usage is TRBV7-2 and J usage is TRBJ1-4, with D possibly TRBD1 on 5 matching bases. Trimming took off 2 bases at V and 12 bases at J, with 16 bases between the two ends. Germline V gene lookup returns CDR1 SGHTA and CDR2 FQGNSA. CDR3 length: 14 residues.

This rearrangement joins TRBV27 to TRBJ2-2; tentatively, D is TRBD2 (5 bases). CDR3 size: 14 residues. With 3 bases removed from V and 4 bases from J, the gap between germline ends came to 9 bases. CDR1 and CDR2 (germline): MNHEY, SMNVEV (reference sequence). The CDR3 nucleotides read TGTGCCAGCAGTTTTTGGGGAGTCACCGGGGAGCTGTTTTTT. Residues: CASSFWGVTGELFF.

V and J are TRBV5-4 and TRBJ2-6; D possibly corresponds to TRBD2 (6 bases). Germline V gene data show CDR1 as SGHNT and CDR2 as YYREEE (reference sequence). V shed 6 bases and J shed 0 bases, with 16 bases lying between them. This CDR3 comprises 17 residues. CDR3: CASNKGGANSGANVLTF. The CDR3 nucleotides read TGTGCCAGCAACAAAGGAGGGGCTAACTCTGGGGCCAACGTCCTGACTTTC.

The CDR3: CASSDVLWTGEYEQYF. The CDR3 region has the DNA TGTGCCAGCAGTGACGTTTTATGGACAGGGGAATACGAGCAGTACTTC. This chain connects TRBV6-1 to TRBJ2-7, with 9 positions matching TRBD1. This CDR3 is built from 16 residues. From germline, CDR1 is MNHNS and CDR2 SASEGT. J was trimmed by 4 bases and V by 3 bases; bases with no gene match: 10.

This clone has a handful of counts. V and J are TRBV25-1 and TRBJ2-5, with D tentatively TRBD1 (6 bases). Trimming stripped 4 bases from V and 5 bases from J, with 11 bases between. The CDR3 loop spans 13 amino acids. Germline V gene sequence: CDR1 MGHDK, CDR2 SYGVNS. As DNA, the CDR3 is TGTGCCAGCAGTGGTCTCAGGGGTGAGACCCAGTACTTC. Translation: CASSGLRGETQYF.

The CDR3 DNA follows: TGTGCCAGCAGCTCTCCAGGCAATGAGCAGTTCTTC. Its protein product is CASSSPGNEQFF. This sequence joins TRBV13 and TRBJ2-1; D remains ambiguous. V lost 4 bases, J lost 6 bases, and 7 bases lay in between. This CDR3 spans 12 amino acids. Per the germline V gene, CDR1 is PRHDT and CDR2 is FYEKMQ (reference sequence).

The V and J genes are TRBV5-1 and TRBJ2-7, with TRBD2 matching 13 bases. With 2 bases clipped from V and 3 bases from J, the junction kept 8 bases outside the gene matches. Germline V CDR1 and CDR2: SGHRS, YFSETQ. The CDR3 totals 17 residues. CDR3 loop: CASSFYGLAGDHYEQYF. The DNA of the CDR3 is TGCGCCAGCAGCTTCTACGGACTAGCGGGGGACCACTACGAGCAGTACTTC.

This clone was seen only a few times. J is TRBJ2-1 and V is TRBV5-4; D unclear. CDR1 is SGHNT and CDR2 is YYREEE in the germline V gene (reference sequence). This CDR3 is built from 16 residues. V was pared by 0 bases and J by 0 bases, with 10 bases between. The DNA of the CDR3 is TGTGCCAGCAGCTTGGGACACTTCTACTCCTACAATGAGCAGTTCTTC. The encoded protein is CASSLGHFYSYNEQFF. The complete variable domain, with remaining parts taken from reference TRBV5-4 and TRBJ2-1, reads ETGVTQSPTHLIKTRGQQVTLRCSSQSGHNTVSWYQQALGQGPQFIFQYYREEENGRGNFPPRFSGLQFPNYSSELNVNALELDDSALYLCASSLGHFYSYNEQFFGPGTRLTVL.

The chain employs TRBV10-3 and TRBJ2-3; 8 bases match TRBD2. Per the germline V gene, CDR1 is ENHRY and CDR2 is SYGVKD. This CDR3 is built from 15 residues. Trimming removed 2 bases from V and 1 base from J; junction bases left unmatched: 2. CDR3 region: CAISETGLGTDTQYF. The CDR3, as DNA: TGTGCCATCAGTGAGACGGGACTAGGCACAGATACGCAGTATTTT.

The CDR3 DNA sequence: TGTGCCACCAGCTCTCGACCGGGACAGAGTTATGGCTACACCTTC. Translation: CATSSRPGQSYGYTF. V usage is TRBV15 and J usage is TRBJ1-2; 7 bases match TRBD1. V shed 5 bases, J shed 5 bases, and the junction held 11 bases outside the gene matches. The CDR3 spans 15 residues. Germline V lookup: CDR1 LNHNV, CDR2 YYDKDF (reference sequence).